This T cell receptor beta chain was identified during a study of cytomegalovirus exposure and HLA in healthy donors. Overall study results and limits: Among donors in an Asian-associated ancestry cluster, a later analysis reportedly found fewer N-insertions than the approximately 700-donor mean. Cytomegalovirus-associated status was assigned to approximately 160 TCR beta chains. Earlier findings revealed that most TCR beta V segments proved productive either about 87% or about 30% of the time.

It was with 60 Vbeta and 13 Jbeta primers that the PCR ran. The assay was immunoSEQ multiplex PCR, and TCRdb's table has in-frame clones only and misses some. Altogether around 170,000 clones are present, approximately 79% being singletons, with the ten largest covering over 5.5%. The V end lost 3 bases, the J end lost 6 bases, and 18 bases lay between the germline ends. The CDR3 is 16 residues long. Germline assignment: CDR1 MNHNY and CDR2 SVGAGI (reference sequence). As regards this clone: What it recognizes is unknown.

The sample taken for sequencing was PBMCs. This receptor was identified in a man in his forties in good health and CMV-seropositive. The gene calls are TRBV6-6 and TRBJ1-5; D might be TRBD1 (5 bases). The DNA of the CDR3 is TGTGCCAGCAGTTATGGGGGGGGGAAACAAGCTCAGCCCCAGCATTTT. Encoded protein: CASSYGGGKQAQPQHF.